Presented here are 10 T cell receptor beta chains from one specimen sequenced in a study of OX40 agonist ivuxolimab in advanced cancers. The repertoire was sequenced with immunoSEQ multiplex PCR; TCRdb's copy has only in-frame clones and lacks some. The data contain about 60,000 clones, 83% of them singletons. The material was CD4+ or CD8+ T cells sorted from blood, obtained in a trial of the OX40 agonist ivuxolimab. These receptors came from an adult with an advanced solid tumor such as melanoma, head and neck, liver or kidney cancer.

CDR3 in DNA: TGTGCCATCAGTGGGGGACAGGGAGATGAAAAACTGTTTTTT. This gives the protein CAISGGQGDEKLFF. The chain couples TRBV10-3 to TRBJ1-4, with 9 bases lining up with TRBD1. This CDR3 has 14 amino acids. The germline CDR1 and CDR2 sequences are ENHRY and SYGVKD. Losses at the gene ends were 4 bases for V and 6 bases for J; bases not matched to a gene: 3.

This clone appeared once. The V call is TRBV19, the J call TRBJ1-1, with D perhaps TRBD1 (6 bases). Germline CDR1 is LNHDA and CDR2 is SQIVND (reference sequence). The CDR3 runs 13 residues. Trimming pared 3 bases from V and 6 bases from J, leaving 11 bases between. The CDR3 sequence is CASSIRGGSEAFF. Here the CDR3 DNA reads TGTGCCAGTAGTATCAGGGGAGGATCTGAAGCTTTCTTT.

V usage is TRBV20-1 and J usage is TRBJ1-2; D call uncertain. Germline values: CDR1 DFQATT, CDR2 SNEGSKA (reference sequence). The length of the CDR3 is 9 residues. V was trimmed by 1 base and J by 13 bases, leaving 7 bases between them. CDR3 coding DNA: TGCAGTGCTAGAGCGGGTTCCACCTTC. This codes for CSARAGSTF.

This chain connects TRBV5-6 to TRBJ1-4; D gene unclear. V was clipped by 2 bases and J by 8 bases, with 10 bases between them. The CDR3 is made up of 13 amino acids. Germline lookup yields CDR1 SGHDT and CDR2 YYEEEE. CDR3: CASSFGRGEKLFF. For the CDR3, the DNA is TGTGCCAGCAGCTTTGGGCGCGGCGAAAAACTGTTTTTT.

The chain links TRBV7-6 to TRBJ2-5; D is perhaps TRBD2 (5 bases). From germline, CDR1 is SGHVS and CDR2 FNYEAQ. V was pared by 4 bases and J by 3 bases, with 18 bases between. The CDR3 contains 16 residues. The CDR3 spells CASSSILGVGEETQYF. In DNA form, the CDR3 reads TGTGCCAGCAGCTCGATCTTGGGAGTCGGGGAAGAGACCCAGTACTTC.

The V gene is TRBV7-7, the J gene TRBJ2-7; 10 bases fit TRBD2. The CDR3 runs 16 residues. Germline V lookup: CDR1 SSHAT, CDR2 FNYEAQ (reference sequence). The V gene end was trimmed by 5 bases and the J gene end by 5 bases; junction bases not matched to a gene: 12. The DNA for the CDR3 is TGTGCCAGCAGCCCGTTAACGACTAGCGGGTTGGACGAGCAGTACTTC. This translates into CASSPLTTSGLDEQYF. The entire variable domain, with the rest obtained from reference TRBV7-7 and TRBJ2-7, is as follows: GAGVSQSPRYKVTKRGQDVTLRCDPISSHATLYWYQQALGQGPEFLTYFNYEAQPDKSGLPSDRFSAERPEGSISTLTIQRTEQRDSAMYRCASSPLTTSGLDEQYFGPGTRLTVT.

CDR3 bases: TGTGCCTGGACCTGGACAGGGAGTTATCGAGTCTACAATGAGCAGTTCTTC. This gives the protein CAWTWTGSYRVYNEQFF. V is TRBV30 and J is TRBJ2-1; 8 positions agree with TRBD1. Germline values: CDR1 GTSNPN, CDR2 SVGIG (reference sequence). CDR3 length equals 17 residues. V trimming: 4 bases; J trimming: 3 bases; junction bases outside the gene matches: 14.

The rearrangement joins TRBV6-1 to TRBJ1-4; D is perhaps TRBD1 (5 bases). V was shortened by 10 bases and J by 7 bases, with 13 bases between the two germline ends. Germline V gene data show CDR1 as MNHNS and CDR2 as SASEGT. CDR3 length: 12 amino acids. The CDR3: CATGPRGEKLFF. The CDR3 bases are TGTGCCACCGGACCGAGGGGTGAAAAACTGTTTTTT.

The chain employs TRBV10-1 and TRBJ1-2, with D unresolved. V shed 7 bases and J shed 0 bases, with 9 bases lying between them. Germline loops: CDR1 WNHNN, CDR2 SYGVQD (reference sequence). There are 13 residues in the CDR3. Here the CDR3 reads CASTEDPNYGYTF. The CDR3 nucleotides read TGCGCCAGCACAGAGGATCCTAACTATGGCTACACCTTC.

The CDR3 loop reads CASSVSAGASGNTIYF. The CDR3 nucleotides read TGTGCCAGCAGCGTAAGTGCCGGGGCCTCTGGAAACACCATATATTTT. V and J are TRBV9 and TRBJ1-3, with D perhaps matching TRBD1 (5 bases). CDR3 size: 16 residues. Deletions cut 1 base from V and 0 bases from J, with 11 bases between. Germline V gene lookup returns CDR1 SGDLS and CDR2 YYNGEE.